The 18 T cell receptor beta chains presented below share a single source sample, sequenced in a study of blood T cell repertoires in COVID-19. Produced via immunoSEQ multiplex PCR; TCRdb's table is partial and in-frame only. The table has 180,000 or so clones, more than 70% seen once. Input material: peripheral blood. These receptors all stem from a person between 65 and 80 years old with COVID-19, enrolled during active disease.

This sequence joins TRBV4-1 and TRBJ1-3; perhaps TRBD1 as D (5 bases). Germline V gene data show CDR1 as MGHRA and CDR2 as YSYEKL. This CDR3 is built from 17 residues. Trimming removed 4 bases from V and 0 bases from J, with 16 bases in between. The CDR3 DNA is TGCGCCAGCAGCCTCCTCGGGGGGGGGAGCTCTGGAAACACCATATATTTT. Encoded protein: CASSLLGGGSSGNTIYF.

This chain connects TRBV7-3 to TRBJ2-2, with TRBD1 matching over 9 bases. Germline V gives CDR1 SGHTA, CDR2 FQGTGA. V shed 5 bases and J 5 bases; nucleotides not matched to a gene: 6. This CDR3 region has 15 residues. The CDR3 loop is CASSPNGQGTGELFF. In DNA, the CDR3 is TGTGCCAGCAGCCCTAATGGACAGGGGACCGGGGAGCTGTTTTTT.

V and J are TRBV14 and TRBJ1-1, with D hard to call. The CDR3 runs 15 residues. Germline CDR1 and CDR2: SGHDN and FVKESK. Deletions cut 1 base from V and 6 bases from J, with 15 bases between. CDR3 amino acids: CASSQARTASAEAFF. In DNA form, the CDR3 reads TGTGCCAGCAGCCAAGCTCGCACAGCCTCAGCTGAAGCTTTCTTT. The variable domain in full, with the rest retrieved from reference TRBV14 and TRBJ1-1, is EAGVTQFPSHSVIEKGQTVTLRCDPISGHDNLYWYRRVMGKEIKFLLHFVKESKQDESGMPNNRFLAERTGGTYSTLKVQPAELEDSGVYFCASSQARTASAEAFFGQGTRLTVV.

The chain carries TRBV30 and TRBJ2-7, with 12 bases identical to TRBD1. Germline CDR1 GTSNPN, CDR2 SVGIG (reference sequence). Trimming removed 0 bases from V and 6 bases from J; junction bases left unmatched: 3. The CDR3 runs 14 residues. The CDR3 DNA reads TGTGCCTGGAGTGTCGGGACAGGGGGCGCCGAGCAGTACTTC. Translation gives CAWSVGTGGAEQYF.

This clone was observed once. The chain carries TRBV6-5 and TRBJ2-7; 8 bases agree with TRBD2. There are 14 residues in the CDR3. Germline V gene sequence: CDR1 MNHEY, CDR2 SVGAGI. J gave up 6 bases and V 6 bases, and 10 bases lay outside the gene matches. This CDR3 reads CASRQGLGLVEQYF. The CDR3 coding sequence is TGTGCCAGCAGGCAGGGACTAGGTCTGGTCGAGCAGTACTTC.

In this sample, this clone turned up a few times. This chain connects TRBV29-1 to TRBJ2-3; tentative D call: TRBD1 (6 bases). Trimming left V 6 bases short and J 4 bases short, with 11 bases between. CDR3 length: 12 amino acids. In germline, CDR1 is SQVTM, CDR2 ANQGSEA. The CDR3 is CSVRGIADTQYF. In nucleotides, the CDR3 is TGCAGCGTCAGGGGCATAGCAGATACGCAGTATTTT.

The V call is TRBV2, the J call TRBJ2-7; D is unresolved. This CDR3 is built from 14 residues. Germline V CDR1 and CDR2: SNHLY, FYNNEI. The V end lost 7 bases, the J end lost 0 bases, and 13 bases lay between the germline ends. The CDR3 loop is CASKNSSNSYEQYF. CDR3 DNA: TGTGCCAGCAAAAACAGCTCCAACTCCTACGAGCAGTACTTC.

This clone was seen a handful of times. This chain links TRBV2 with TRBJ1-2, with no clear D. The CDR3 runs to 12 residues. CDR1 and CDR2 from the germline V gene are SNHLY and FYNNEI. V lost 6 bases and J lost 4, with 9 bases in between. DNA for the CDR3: TGTGCCAGCAGCCCTGCGGGCTATGGCTACACCTTC. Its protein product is CASSPAGYGYTF.

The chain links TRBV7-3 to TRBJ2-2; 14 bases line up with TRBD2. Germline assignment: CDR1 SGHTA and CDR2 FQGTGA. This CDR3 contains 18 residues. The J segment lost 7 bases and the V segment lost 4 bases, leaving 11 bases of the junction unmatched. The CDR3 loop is CASSSPVGLAGEFGELFF. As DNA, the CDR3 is TGTGCCAGCAGCTCCCCCGTGGGACTAGCGGGAGAATTCGGGGAGCTGTTTTTT.

The CDR3 sequence is CASSEAPHFKSSYNSPLHF. CDR3 sequence (DNA): TGTGCCAGCAGTGAAGCACCCCACTTCAAGAGCTCCTATAATTCACCCCTCCACTTT. The chain carries TRBV6-1 and TRBJ1-6; D remains unclear. Trimming left V 0 bases short and J 0 bases short, with 15 bases between. The germline CDR1 and CDR2 sequences are MNHNS and SASEGT. This CDR3 contains 19 residues.

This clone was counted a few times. The CDR3 nucleotides read TGCGCCAGCAGCTTAGCTCCGACCGGAGGCTATGGCTACACCTTC. Residues: CASSLAPTGGYGYTF. The chain has TRBV5-1 and TRBJ1-2; no firm D call. The CDR3 has 15 residues. Germline CDR1 and CDR2: SGHRS and YFSETQ. Trimming left V 2 bases short and J 4 bases short, with 15 bases between.

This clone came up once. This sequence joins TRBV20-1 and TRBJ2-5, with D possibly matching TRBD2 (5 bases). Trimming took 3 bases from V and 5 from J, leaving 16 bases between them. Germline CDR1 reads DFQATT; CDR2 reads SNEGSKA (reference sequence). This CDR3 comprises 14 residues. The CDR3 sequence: CSASDGVVAETQYF. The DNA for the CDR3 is TGCAGTGCTAGTGACGGGGTTGTTGCGGAGACCCAGTACTTC.

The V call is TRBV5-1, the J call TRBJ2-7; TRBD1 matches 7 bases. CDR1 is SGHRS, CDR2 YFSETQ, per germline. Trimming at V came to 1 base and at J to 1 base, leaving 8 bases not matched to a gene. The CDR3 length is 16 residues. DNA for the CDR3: TGCGCCAGCAGCTTGAATGAGGGACAGTTATCCTACGAGCAGTACTTC. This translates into CASSLNEGQLSYEQYF.

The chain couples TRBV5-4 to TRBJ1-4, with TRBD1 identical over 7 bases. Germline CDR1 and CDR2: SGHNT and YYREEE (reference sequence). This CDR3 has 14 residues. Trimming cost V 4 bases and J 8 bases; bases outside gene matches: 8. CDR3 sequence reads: CASSPTGPGEKLFF. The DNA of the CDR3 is TGTGCCAGCAGCCCGACAGGGCCGGGGGAAAAACTGTTTTTT. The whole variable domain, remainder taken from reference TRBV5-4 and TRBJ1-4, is ETGVTQSPTHLIKTRGQQVTLRCSSQSGHNTVSWYQQALGQGPQFIFQYYREEENGRGNFPPRFSGLQFPNYSSELNVNALELDDSALYLCASSPTGPGEKLFFGSGTQLSVL.

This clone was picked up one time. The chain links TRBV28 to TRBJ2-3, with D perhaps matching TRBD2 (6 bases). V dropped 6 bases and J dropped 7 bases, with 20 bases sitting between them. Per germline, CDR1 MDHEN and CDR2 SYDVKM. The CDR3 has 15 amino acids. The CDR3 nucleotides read TGTGCCAGCAGCTCCGGGACTTTCTCCAGGTATACGCAGTATTTT. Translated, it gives CASSSGTFSRYTQYF.

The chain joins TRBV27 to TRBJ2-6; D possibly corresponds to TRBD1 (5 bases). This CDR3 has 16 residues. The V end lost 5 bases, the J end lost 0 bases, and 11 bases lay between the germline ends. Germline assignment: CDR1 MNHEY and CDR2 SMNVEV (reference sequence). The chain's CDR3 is CASSEVGLSGANVLTF. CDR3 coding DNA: TGTGCCAGCAGTGAGGTGGGGCTCTCTGGGGCCAACGTCCTGACTTTC. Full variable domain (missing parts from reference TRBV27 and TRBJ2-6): EAQVTQNPRYLITVTGKKLTVTCSQNMNHEYMSWYRQDPGLGLRQIYYSMNVEVTDKGDVPEGYKVSRKEKRNFPLILESPSPNQTSLYFCASSEVGLSGANVLTFGAGSRLTVL.

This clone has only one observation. CDR3 region: CASRREVGYYEQYF. In DNA, the CDR3 is TGTGCCAGCAGGCGGGAGGTGGGGTACTACGAGCAGTACTTC. V usage is TRBV4-2 and J usage is TRBJ2-7; 8 positions agree with TRBD2. Germline CDR1 reads LGHNA; CDR2 reads YNFKEQ. The junction had 7 bases not matched to a gene; V was cut back by 6 bases and J by 3 bases. This CDR3 contains 14 residues.

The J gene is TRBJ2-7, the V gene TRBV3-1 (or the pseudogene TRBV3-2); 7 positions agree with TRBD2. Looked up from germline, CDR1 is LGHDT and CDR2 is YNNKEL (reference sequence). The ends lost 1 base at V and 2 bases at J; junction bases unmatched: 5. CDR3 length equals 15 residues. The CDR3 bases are TGTGCCAGCAGCCAAGGTGCGGGGAGGGCCTACGAGCAGTACTTC. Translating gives CASSQGAGRAYEQYF.